Listed here are 9 T cell receptor beta chains from one sample, sequenced in a study of CD8+ T cells in alopecia areata. RNA was isolated and reverse transcribed to cDNA, the sequencing template. Profiled with immunoSEQ multiplex PCR; TCRdb holds only in-frame clones, not every one. In the table there are 140,000 to 150,000 clones, around 51% of which are singletons. This sample comprised CD4+ T cells sorted from blood, obtained at week 0. These receptors all stem from a human donor with alopecia areata.

The V and J genes are TRBV23-1 and TRBJ2-7, with D uncertain. TRBV23-1 is an ORF for which the function is uncertain. The CDR3 length is 11 residues. V was cut by 4 bases and J by 2 bases, with 3 bases left in between. The CDR3 coding sequence is TGCGCCAGCAGTCCTCCCTACGAGCAGTACTTC. Its protein product is CASSPPYEQYF.

The rearrangement uses TRBV30 and TRBJ2-1, with TRBD2 matching 8 bases. The CDR3 runs to 15 residues. Germline CDR1 reads GTSNPN; CDR2 reads SVGIG (reference sequence). J gave up 10 bases and V 0 bases, and 11 bases lay outside the gene matches. The CDR3 loop reads CAWSVLGRVQREQFF. The CDR3 nucleotides read TGTGCCTGGAGTGTACTCGGGAGGGTCCAAAGGGAGCAGTTCTTC.

A single count supports this clone. The CDR3 DNA reads as TGTGCCAGCAGTTACTCAATTGGGACACCTGGAAACACCATATATTTT. Its translation: CASSYSIGTPGNTIYF. V gene TRBV6-5 combines with J gene TRBJ1-3; TRBD1 might be the D (6 bases). There are 16 residues in the CDR3. V was cut by 0 bases and J by 2 bases, with 11 bases left in between. Germline CDR1 reads MNHEY; CDR2 reads SVGAGI.

The V call is TRBV30, the J call TRBJ1-2; 7 bases match TRBD1. The germline V gene encodes CDR1 GTSNPN and CDR2 SVGIG (reference sequence). The CDR3 totals 13 residues. V lost 7 bases, J lost 2 bases, and 7 bases stayed unmatched. This chain's CDR3 is CALGQAANYGYTF. The CDR3 bases are TGTGCCTTAGGACAGGCTGCCAACTATGGCTACACCTTC. Looking up the rest from reference TRBV30 and TRBJ1-2 gives the full variable domain: SQTIHQWPATLVQPVGSPLSLECTVEGTSNPNLYWYRQAAGRGLQLLFYSVGIGQISSEVPQNLSASRPQDRQFILSSKKLLLSDSGFYLCALGQAANYGYTFGSGTRLTVV.

The chain employs TRBV30 and TRBJ1-4; TRBD1 aligns across 7 bases. Germline-derived CDR1 and CDR2 are GTSNPN and SVGIG (reference sequence). The CDR3 totals 14 residues. The junction had 9 bases not matched to a gene; V was cut back by 3 bases and J by 8 bases. In nucleotides, the CDR3 is TGTGCCTGGAGCGCCGGGACAGCAGGCGAAAAACTGTTTTTT. Protein: CAWSAGTAGEKLFF.

This clone was observed a handful of times. The chain combines TRBV6-1 with TRBJ2-1, with TRBD1 as a possible D gene (5 bases). Trimming cost V 6 bases and J 9 bases, with 9 bases left between them. CDR1 MNHNS and CDR2 SASEGT come from the germline V gene. This CDR3 has 11 amino acids. CDR3 nucleotide sequence: TGTGCCAGCAGAGATAGGGGTGAGCAGTTCTTC. Translated, it gives CASRDRGEQFF.

The chain has TRBV13 and TRBJ2-2, with D hard to call. The V gene lost 5 bases and the J gene lost 13 bases, with 14 bases spanning the gap. CDR3 size: 12 residues. Germline V CDR1 and CDR2: PRHDT, FYEKMQ (reference sequence). The DNA of the CDR3 is TGTGCCAGCAGCCTCGGGCAGGAAAGGCTGTTTTTT. Translating it yields CASSLGQERLFF. The variable domain in full, completed from reference TRBV13 and TRBJ2-2, reads AAGVIQSPRHLIKEKRETATLKCYPIPRHDTVYWYQQGPGQDPQFLISFYEKMQSDKGSIPDRFSAQQFSDYHSELNMSSLELGDSALYFCASSLGQERLFFGEGSRLTVL.

This clone appeared a few times. This chain joins TRBV7-2 and TRBJ2-5; D uncertain. There are 11 residues in the CDR3. Germline V gene sequence: CDR1 SGHTA, CDR2 FQGNSA. The ends were cut back, 5 bases at V and 8 bases at J, with 9 bases in the middle. CDR3 amino acids: CASSITATQYF. The CDR3 nucleotides read TGTGCCAGCAGCATAACGGCCACCCAGTACTTC. The full variable domain, completed using reference TRBV7-2 and TRBJ2-5, is GAGVSQSPSNKVTEKGKDVELRCDPISGHTALYWYRQSLGQGLEFLIYFQGNSAPDKSGLPSDRFSAERTGGSVSTLTIQRTQQEDSAVYLCASSITATQYFGPGTRLLVL.

The rearrangement links TRBV14 to TRBJ2-1, with 9 positions matching TRBD1. Germline lookup yields CDR1 SGHDN and CDR2 FVKESK. With V trimmed by 2 bases and J by 5 bases, 1 base remained unmatched. The CDR3 runs to 14 residues. The CDR3 sequence: CASSQWTGDNEQFF. Written as DNA, the CDR3 is TGTGCCAGCAGCCAATGGACAGGGGACAATGAGCAGTTCTTC. The variable domain in full, completed from reference TRBV14 and TRBJ2-1, reads EAGVTQFPSHSVIEKGQTVTLRCDPISGHDNLYWYRRVMGKEIKFLLHFVKESKQDESGMPNNRFLAERTGGTYSTLKVQPAELEDSGVYFCASSQWTGDNEQFFGPGTRLTVL.